A single sample is the source of the 20 T cell receptor beta chains below, sequenced in a study of T and B cells in COVID-19 patients. TRB rearrangements were amplified by multiplex PCR with BIOMED2 TRB-A/B primers. A single record per CDR3 protein comes from TCRdb applying MiXCR to the multiplex PCR reads. The sample yields more than 900 distinct CDR3 sequences, approximately 28% seen once. TRB was amplified from about 250-500 ng of blood genomic DNA. The sequenced sample was blood. These receptors were obtained from a human donor with active COVID-19.

This clonotype is large in the sample. This chain joins TRBV6-4 and TRBJ2-1; 10 bases fit TRBD2. The CDR3 is 15 residues long. Losses at the gene ends were 4 bases for V and 5 bases for J; bases not matched to a gene: 5. CDR1 is MRHNA, CDR2 SNTAGT, per germline. Here the CDR3 DNA reads TGTGCCAGCAGTGCTAGCGGGGGCCCGAACAATGAGCAGTTCTTC. Amino acids: CASSASGGPNNEQFF.

The rearrangement uses TRBV5-4 and TRBJ2-1; TRBD2 matches 10 bases. The ends lost 4 bases at V and 7 bases at J; junction bases unmatched: 11. The V gene's germline CDR1 is SGHNT and CDR2 YYREEE (reference sequence). This CDR3 is 16 amino acids long. This CDR3 is CASSVTGVAGGNEQFF. DNA of the CDR3: TGTGCCAGCAGCGTTACGGGGGTAGCGGGGGGAAATGAGCAGTTCTTC.

This clonotype is deemed large (0.1 to 1%). V is TRBV6-6 and J is TRBJ2-2; 9 bases fit TRBD1. Germline V gene data show CDR1 as MNHNY and CDR2 as SVGAGI (reference sequence). V shed 6 bases, J shed 1 base, and the junction held 3 bases outside the gene matches. The CDR3 consists of 15 residues. In DNA form, the CDR3 reads TGTGCCAGCAGCCACAGGGGGCTGAACACCGGGGAGCTGTTTTTT. Translated, it gives CASSHRGLNTGELFF.

With respect to this clonotype: This clone may be a read error of a much larger clone one base away. The chain employs TRBV20-1 and TRBJ2-1; possibly TRBD1 or TRBD2 for D (5 bases each). The V end was cut by 5 bases, the J end by 5 bases, with 13 bases between. Per the germline V gene, CDR1 is DFQATT and CDR2 is SNEGSKA (reference sequence). The CDR3 runs 13 residues. The CDR3, as DNA: TGCAGTGCTTGTGGGACCAGTCACAATGAGCAGTTCTTC. Amino acid sequence: CSACGTSHNEQFF.

This sequence joins TRBV2 and TRBJ2-1, with TRBD2 matching over 10 bases. Germline values: CDR1 SNHLY, CDR2 FYNNEI. The V and J ends lost 0 bases and 9 bases, in that order; junction bases with no gene match: 5. The CDR3 has 15 amino acids. CDR3 in DNA: TGTGCCAGCAGTGAAGCCCGTCCTAGCGGGAGTGAGCAGTTCTTC. As protein: CASSEARPSGSEQFF.

This clonotype is termed medium-sized. The chain couples TRBV20-1 to TRBJ2-1; 8 bases align to TRBD2. Losses at the gene ends were 6 bases for V and 3 bases for J; bases not matched to a gene: 13. The V gene's germline CDR1 is DFQATT and CDR2 SNEGSKA (reference sequence). This CDR3 has 16 residues. The CDR3 DNA reads TGCAGTGCGGAGGCGTCGGGACTAGTAATCTACAATGAGCAGTTCTTC. Translated, it gives CSAEASGLVIYNEQFF.

By its share, this clonotype is medium-sized (0.01 to 0.1%). The V gene is TRBV7-9, the J gene TRBJ1-1, with D possibly TRBD1 on 5 matching bases. Trimming cost V 3 bases and J 4 bases, with 15 bases left between them. CDR1 SEHNR and CDR2 FQNEAQ come from the germline V gene (reference sequence). The CDR3 loop spans 15 amino acids. DNA of the CDR3: TGTGCCAGCAGCTTCCGGGACGGCAGTATCACTGAAGCTTTCTTT. Its translation: CASSFRDGSITEAFF.

Within the sample, this clonotype is large. This chain joins TRBV27 and TRBJ2-4, with D possibly called TRBD1 or TRBD2 (5 bases each). Trimming took 5 bases from V and 7 from J, leaving 18 bases between them. The germline CDR1 and CDR2 sequences are MNHEY and SMNVEV (reference sequence). The CDR3 contains 15 residues. CDR3 nucleotide sequence: TGTGCCAGCAGTGACAAGGGGCAGGGCGGGAACATTCAGTACTTC. Translated, it gives CASSDKGQGGNIQYF.

J is TRBJ2-3 and V is TRBV7-9; D is unresolved. The CDR3 runs to 13 residues. Germline assignment: CDR1 SEHNR and CDR2 FQNEAQ (reference sequence). Trimming removed 5 bases from V and 5 bases from J, with 11 bases in between. The CDR3 reads CASSPDGKDTQYF. DNA of the CDR3: TGTGCCAGCAGCCCTGACGGCAAAGATACGCAGTATTTT.

By share, this clonotype counts as medium-sized. This sequence joins TRBV6-5 and TRBJ1-1; no definite D call. Germline V gene data show CDR1 as MNHEY and CDR2 as SVGAGI. The CDR3 extends over 13 amino acids. V was trimmed by 6 bases and J by 3 bases, leaving 11 bases between them. This CDR3 reads CASRNYRDTEAFF. The CDR3 DNA reads TGTGCCAGCAGGAATTACAGAGACACTGAAGCTTTCTTT.

The chain has TRBV13 and TRBJ1-3; 7 bases are shared with TRBD1. After removal of 6 bases from V and 0 bases from J, the junction contained 14 bases not matched to a gene. This CDR3 region has 18 residues. The germline V gene encodes CDR1 PRHDT and CDR2 FYEKMQ (reference sequence). The CDR3 coding sequence is TGTGCCAGCAGACTAGAGGGGGCAGACCAATCCTCTGGAAACACCATATATTTT. Its protein product is CASRLEGADQSSGNTIYF.

By proportion, this clonotype is large. V and J are TRBV13 and TRBJ2-7, with D perhaps TRBD2 (7 bases). The CDR3 length is 14 residues. Germline V gene lookup returns CDR1 PRHDT and CDR2 FYEKMQ (reference sequence). V was shortened by 1 base and J by 4 bases, with 11 bases between the two germline ends. CDR3 protein: CASSLDGGQYEQYF. In nucleotides, the CDR3 is TGTGCCAGCAGCTTAGACGGGGGGCAATACGAGCAGTACTTC.

Of note for this clonotype: The junction departs from the called germline gene at one end, perhaps through a read error. The chain has TRBV13 and TRBJ2-2; D perhaps matches TRBD1 (6 bases). CDR1 is PRHDT, CDR2 FYEKMQ, per germline (reference sequence). There are 14 residues in the CDR3. The CDR3: CASSLGGRGGELFF. In DNA form, the CDR3 reads TGTGCCAGCAGTTTAGGAGGCAGGGGCGGGGAGCTGTTTTTT.

This clonotype was seen more than once but under ten times. The CDR3, as DNA: TGCGCCAGCAGCCAAGATGAGGCCGGCCTCTTCACAGATACGCAGTATTTT. Encoded protein: CASSQDEAGLFTDTQYF. The rearrangement links TRBV4-3 to TRBJ2-3; D gene ambiguous. This CDR3 comprises 17 residues. Germline CDR1 reads LGHNA; CDR2 reads YSLEER. V was shortened by 0 bases and J by 2 bases, with 15 bases between the two germline ends.

This chain connects TRBV28 to TRBJ1-5, with D perhaps matching TRBD1 (5 bases). The germline CDR1 and CDR2 sequences are MDHEN and SYDVKM. CDR3 length: 15 amino acids. Trimming stripped 8 bases from V and 0 bases from J, with 14 bases between. CDR3 sequence reads: CASGTGQGSNQPQHF. In DNA form, the CDR3 reads TGTGCCAGCGGGACCGGGCAGGGTAGCAATCAGCCCCAGCATTTT.

Regarding this clonotype: The junction shows a germline mismatch at one end, possibly a read error. The V call is TRBV9, the J call TRBJ2-3; 8 bases are a match to TRBD1. CDR3 length: 13 amino acids. CDR1 and CDR2 (germline): SGDLS, YYNGEE. In DNA form, the CDR3 reads TGTGCCAGCAGAGCTCCAGGGGGCGGGGCCCTCCTTTTT. Translation: CASRAPGGGALLF.

The V and J genes are TRBV30 and TRBJ2-7; D might be TRBD1 or TRBD2, each matching 6 bases. Trimming left V 7 bases short and J 3 bases short, with 13 bases between. In germline, CDR1 is GTSNPN, CDR2 SVGIG (reference sequence). The CDR3 runs to 12 residues. CDR3 sequence reads: CASAGQNYEQYF. The CDR3 DNA is TGTGCCTCCGCGGGACAAAACTACGAGCAGTACTTC.

This clonotype was counted a single time. The V call is TRBV13, the J call TRBJ2-7, with D uncertain. The CDR3 spans 13 residues. Germline V CDR1 and CDR2: PRHDT, FYEKMQ (reference sequence). Trimming cost V 5 bases and J 6 bases, with 14 bases left between them. The CDR3 spells CASSVDGYGEQYF. CDR3 in DNA: TGTGCCAGCAGCGTAGACGGGTACGGCGAGCAGTACTTC.

This clonotype is classed as medium-sized (0.01 to 0.1%). V is TRBV6-1 and J is TRBJ2-3; 10 bases agree with TRBD1. Germline CDR1 is MNHNS and CDR2 is SASEGT. Losses at the gene ends were 2 bases for V and 4 bases for J; bases not matched to a gene: 3. The CDR3 totals 15 residues. The CDR3, as DNA: TGTGCCAGCAGTGAACAGACAGGGGGCGCAGATACGCAGTATTTT. Amino acid sequence: CASSEQTGGADTQYF.

Comments on this clonotype: One end of the junction fails to match germline, which may point to a read error. CDR3 sequence: CAISILGTAKNIQYF. For the CDR3, the DNA is TGTGCCATTAGTATCCTCGGGACAGCCAAAAACATTCAGTACTTC. The J gene is TRBJ2-4, the V gene TRBV19; D may correspond to TRBD1 or TRBD2 (5 bases each). CDR3 length: 15 residues. From germline, CDR1 is LNHDA and CDR2 SQIVND (reference sequence).